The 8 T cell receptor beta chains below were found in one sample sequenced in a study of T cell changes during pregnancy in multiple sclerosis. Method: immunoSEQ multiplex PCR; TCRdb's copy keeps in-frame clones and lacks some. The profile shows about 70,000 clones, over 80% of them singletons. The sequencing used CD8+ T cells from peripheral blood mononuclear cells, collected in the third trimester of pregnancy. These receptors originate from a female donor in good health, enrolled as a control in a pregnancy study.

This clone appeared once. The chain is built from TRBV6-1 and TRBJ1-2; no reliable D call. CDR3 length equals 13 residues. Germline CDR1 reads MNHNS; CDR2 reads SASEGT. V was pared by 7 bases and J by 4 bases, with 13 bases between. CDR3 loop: CASTGDGFYGYTF. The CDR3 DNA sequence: TGTGCCAGCACTGGTGACGGGTTCTATGGCTACACCTTC.

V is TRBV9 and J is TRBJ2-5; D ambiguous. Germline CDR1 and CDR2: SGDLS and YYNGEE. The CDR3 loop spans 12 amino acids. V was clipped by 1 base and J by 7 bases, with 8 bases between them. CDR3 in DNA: TGTGCCAGCAGCGTAACAGACGGGACCCAGTACTTC. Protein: CASSVTDGTQYF.

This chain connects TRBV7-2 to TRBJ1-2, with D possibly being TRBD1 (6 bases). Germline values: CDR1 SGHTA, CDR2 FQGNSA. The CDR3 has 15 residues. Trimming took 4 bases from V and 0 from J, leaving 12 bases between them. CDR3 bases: TGTGCCAGCAGCTCGTACAGGGAAGCTAACTATGGCTACACCTTC. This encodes CASSSYREANYGYTF.

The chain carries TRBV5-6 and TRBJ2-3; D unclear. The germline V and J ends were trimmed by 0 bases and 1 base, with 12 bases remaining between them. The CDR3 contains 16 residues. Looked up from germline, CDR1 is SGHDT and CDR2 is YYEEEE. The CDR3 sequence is CASSLVIDPGTDTQYF. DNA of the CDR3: TGTGCCAGCAGCTTGGTAATTGATCCGGGCACAGATACGCAGTATTTT.

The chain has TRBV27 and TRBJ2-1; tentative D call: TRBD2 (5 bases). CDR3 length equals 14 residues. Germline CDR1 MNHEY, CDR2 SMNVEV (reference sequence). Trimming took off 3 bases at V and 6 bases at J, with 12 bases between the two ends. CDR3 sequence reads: CASSLGAPGNEQFF. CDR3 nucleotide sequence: TGTGCCAGCAGTTTGGGAGCCCCCGGCAATGAGCAGTTCTTC.

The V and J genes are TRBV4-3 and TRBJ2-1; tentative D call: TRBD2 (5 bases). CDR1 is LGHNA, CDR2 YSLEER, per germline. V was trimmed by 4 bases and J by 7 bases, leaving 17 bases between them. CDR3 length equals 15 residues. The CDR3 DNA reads TGCGCCAGCAGCCTAATGGTAGGATCGGGAAATGAGCAGTTCTTC. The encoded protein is CASSLMVGSGNEQFF.

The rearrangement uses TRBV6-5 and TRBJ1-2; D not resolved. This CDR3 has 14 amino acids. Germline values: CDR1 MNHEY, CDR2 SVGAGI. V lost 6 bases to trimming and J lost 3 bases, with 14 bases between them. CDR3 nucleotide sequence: TGTGCCAGCAGCTCCCTGGGCTCCTACTATGGCTACACCTTC. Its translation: CASSSLGSYYGYTF.

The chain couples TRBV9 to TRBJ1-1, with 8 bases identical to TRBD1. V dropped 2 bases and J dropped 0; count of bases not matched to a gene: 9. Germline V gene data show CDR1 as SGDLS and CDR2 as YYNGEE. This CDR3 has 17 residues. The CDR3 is CASSVDRGPGMNTEAFF. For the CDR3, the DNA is TGTGCCAGCAGCGTTGACAGGGGACCTGGGATGAACACTGAAGCTTTCTTT.